What follows describes a single TCR beta chain. The record originates from a study of cytomegalovirus exposure and HLA in healthy donors. With 60 Vbeta and 13 Jbeta primers, the PCR was carried out. Assay: immunoSEQ multiplex PCR; the TCRdb copy retains only in-frame clones and omits some. The sample yields approximately 120,000 clones, about 80% seen once. V trimming: 7 bases; J trimming: 8 bases; junction bases outside the gene matches: 5. Germline loops: CDR1 SQVTM, CDR2 ANQGSEA. The CDR3 totals 12 residues. The chain employs TRBV29-1 and TRBJ1-2; 12 bases align to TRBD1. Sequenced: PBMCs. This clonotype originated in a woman between 35 and 50 years old in good health and CMV-seropositive. The CDR3: CSGGTGGKGYTF. CDR3 DNA: TGCAGCGGGGGGACAGGGGGCAAAGGCTACACCTTC.